The 25 T cell receptor beta chains presented below share a single source sample, sequenced in a study of cytomegalovirus exposure and HLA in healthy donors. Amplification used 60 Vbeta primers and 13 Jbeta primers. Profiled with immunoSEQ multiplex PCR; TCRdb holds only in-frame clones, not every one. The repertoire holds about 83,000 clones, with around 70% as singletons. Specimen: PBMCs. All receptors derive from a man in his sixties in good health and CMV-seronegative.

The rearrangement links TRBV30 to TRBJ2-2; D gene unclear. The CDR3 loop spans 11 amino acids. Germline-derived CDR1 and CDR2 are GTSNPN and SVGIG (reference sequence). With 7 bases removed from V and 7 bases from J, the gap between germline ends came to 10 bases. The CDR3 loop is CASQRGGELFF. CDR3 coding DNA: TGTGCCTCCCAACGAGGCGGGGAGCTGTTTTTT.

The count of this clone is one. The chain has TRBV19 and TRBJ1-5; maybe TRBD1 (5 bases). Germline V gene data show CDR1 as LNHDA and CDR2 as SQIVND (reference sequence). V lost 5 bases and J 4 bases, leaving 15 bases between the germline ends. The CDR3 totals 15 residues. DNA of the CDR3: TGTGCCAGTAGTCCTGGGGGGTTCCTTAATCAGCCCCAGCATTTT. Protein sequence: CASSPGGFLNQPQHF. Looking up the rest from reference TRBV19 and TRBJ1-5 gives the full variable domain: DGGITQSPKYLFRKEGQNVTLSCEQNLNHDAMYWYRQDPGQGLRLIYYSQIVNDFQKGDIAEGYSVSREKKESFPLTVTSAQKNPTAFYLCASSPGGFLNQPQHFGDGTRLSIL.

This clone has a handful of counts. The chain has TRBV27 and TRBJ2-1; unclear D gene. Germline V gives CDR1 MNHEY, CDR2 SMNVEV (reference sequence). The V end lost 7 bases, the J end lost 6 bases, and 16 bases lay between the germline ends. This CDR3 comprises 14 residues. CDR3 bases: TGTGCCAGCACCCTGTATGGTGGTAGCAATGAGCAGTTCTTC. Translation: CASTLYGGSNEQFF.

The chain carries TRBV11-2 and TRBJ2-1, with 8 positions matching TRBD1. The V gene's germline CDR1 is SGHAT and CDR2 FQNNGV. The CDR3 is 11 amino acids. Trimming at V came to 3 bases and at J to 15 bases, leaving 4 bases not matched to a gene. CDR3 residues: CASSFSGGMFF. The CDR3 region has the DNA TGTGCCAGCAGCTTCTCAGGGGGCATGTTCTTC.

V and J are TRBV19 and TRBJ2-2, with TRBD2 matching 10 bases. The CDR3 contains 15 residues. Germline CDR1 and CDR2: LNHDA and SQIVND (reference sequence). With V trimmed by 7 bases and J by 5 bases, 7 bases remained unmatched. This CDR3 reads CASTRLAGETGELFF. The CDR3 region has the DNA TGTGCCAGTACCCGGCTAGCGGGAGAGACCGGGGAGCTGTTTTTT.

To note about this clone: Other DNA sequences within the sample encode an identical CDR3. The chain is built from TRBV5-1 and TRBJ1-1; D gene uncertain. Trimming removed 0 bases from V and 1 base from J, with 4 bases in between. Germline assignment: CDR1 SGHRS and CDR2 YFSETQ. This CDR3 is built from 13 residues. CDR3 DNA sequence: TGCGCCAGCAGCTTGGGCGGGAACACTGAAGCTTTCTTT. Translation gives CASSLGGNTEAFF.

CDR3 region: CASKRLAGVRETQYF. DNA for the CDR3: TGCGCCAGCAAGAGACTAGCGGGGGTCCGTGAGACCCAGTACTTC. V gene TRBV5-1 combines with J gene TRBJ2-5; 12 bases line up with TRBD2. This CDR3 has 15 residues. The V and J ends lost 6 bases and 5 bases, in that order; junction bases with no gene match: 8. The germline CDR1 and CDR2 sequences are SGHRS and YFSETQ.

The chain uses TRBV2 and TRBJ2-7; TRBD1 agrees at 8 bases. The CDR3 covers 13 residues. The V gene end was trimmed by 5 bases and the J gene end by 5 bases; junction bases not matched to a gene: 5. Germline V gene sequence: CDR1 SNHLY, CDR2 FYNNEI. CDR3 amino acids: CASSSDRDHEQYF. The CDR3 DNA follows: TGTGCCAGCAGTTCGGACAGGGACCACGAGCAGTACTTC.

The chain uses TRBV19 and TRBJ2-7; TRBD1 aligns across 8 bases. Germline values: CDR1 LNHDA, CDR2 SQIVND (reference sequence). This CDR3 contains 13 residues. J was trimmed by 0 bases and V by 5 bases; bases with no gene match: 0. CDR3 protein: CASSQGASYEQYF. Written as DNA, the CDR3 is TGTGCCAGTAGTCAGGGGGCCTCCTACGAGCAGTACTTC. Full variable domain (missing parts from reference TRBV19 and TRBJ2-7): DGGITQSPKYLFRKEGQNVTLSCEQNLNHDAMYWYRQDPGQGLRLIYYSQIVNDFQKGDIAEGYSVSREKKESFPLTVTSAQKNPTAFYLCASSQGASYEQYFGPGTRLTVT.

The V and J genes are TRBV5-6 and TRBJ1-1, with TRBD1 identical over 10 bases. CDR1 is SGHDT, CDR2 YYEEEE, per germline. The trim removed 4 bases at V and 4 bases at J, leaving 4 bases unmatched. This CDR3 spans 14 amino acids. The chain's CDR3 is CASSKDRGGTEAFF. CDR3 coding DNA: TGTGCCAGCAGCAAGGACAGGGGGGGCACTGAAGCTTTCTTT.

The chain links TRBV5-4 to TRBJ1-6; 7 positions agree with TRBD1. The CDR3 has 14 amino acids. Unmatched junction bases numbered 5, after V lost 4 bases and J lost 7 bases. The germline CDR1 and CDR2 sequences are SGHNT and YYREEE (reference sequence). In DNA form, the CDR3 reads TGTGCCAGCAGCACTGACAGGGAAAATTCACCCCTCCACTTT. Amino acids: CASSTDRENSPLHF.

This clone was counted only a few times. The rearrangement joins TRBV7-2 to TRBJ1-1; 7 bases map to TRBD1. In germline, CDR1 is SGHTA, CDR2 FQGNSA. The CDR3 consists of 12 residues. V gave up 5 bases and J gave up 10 bases; unmatched junction bases: 7. The CDR3 loop is CASSLGQDVAFF. For the CDR3, the DNA is TGTGCCAGCAGCCTCGGACAGGATGTAGCTTTCTTT.

The J gene is TRBJ1-5, the V gene TRBV6-1; a weak D match, TRBD1 (5 bases). Germline loops: CDR1 MNHNS, CDR2 SASEGT. V was clipped by 6 bases and J by 5 bases, with 8 bases between them. The CDR3 has 12 residues. This CDR3 reads CASRDTDQPQHF. DNA for the CDR3: TGTGCCAGCAGGGACACCGATCAGCCCCAGCATTTT.

The chain carries TRBV28 and TRBJ1-2; the match to TRBD1 covers 8 bases. V lost 6 bases, J lost 3 bases, and 0 bases stayed unmatched. The germline V gene encodes CDR1 MDHEN and CDR2 SYDVKM. The CDR3 consists of 12 residues. The CDR3, as DNA: TGTGCCAGCAGGACAGGGGACTATGGCTACACCTTC. Encoded protein: CASRTGDYGYTF.

This sequence joins TRBV11-2 and TRBJ1-4, with a possible D match to TRBD1 (6 bases). Looked up from germline, CDR1 is SGHAT and CDR2 is FQNNGV. V lost 1 base to trimming and J lost 0 bases, with 9 bases between them. This CDR3 region has 16 residues. CDR3 region: CASSLGQAPTNEKLFF. CDR3 DNA: TGTGCCAGCAGCTTAGGACAGGCACCAACTAATGAAAAACTGTTTTTT. The full variable domain, with the rest looked up from reference TRBV11-2 and TRBJ1-4, is EAGVAQSPRYKIIEKRQSVAFWCNPISGHATLYWYQQILGQGPKLLIQFQNNGVVDDSQLPKDRFSAERLKGVDSTLKIQPAKLEDSAVYLCASSLGQAPTNEKLFFGSGTQLSVL.

The chain joins TRBV6-1 to TRBJ1-2; no firm D call. V lost 3 bases and J lost 8, with 10 bases in between. The CDR3 length is 12 residues. CDR1 and CDR2 (germline): MNHNS, SASEGT. CDR3 protein: CASSEDSLGYTF. The CDR3 DNA is TGTGCCAGCAGTGAGGACTCGCTCGGCTACACCTTC.

V usage is TRBV5-1 and J usage is TRBJ2-5; 7 bases map to TRBD2. Germline V gene sequence: CDR1 SGHRS, CDR2 YFSETQ. V lost 3 bases to trimming and J lost 1 base; unmatched junction nucleotides: 3. This CDR3 is 14 amino acids long. The CDR3 loop is CASSSRLAQETQYF. The CDR3 coding sequence is TGCGCCAGCAGCTCCAGACTAGCCCAAGAGACCCAGTACTTC. Complete variable domain (other parts from reference TRBV5-1 and TRBJ2-5): KAGVTQTPRYLIKTRGQQVTLSCSPISGHRSVSWYQQTPGQGLQFLFEYFSETQRNKGNFPGRFSGRQFSNSRSEMNVSTLELGDSALYLCASSSRLAQETQYFGPGTRLLVL.

This rearrangement joins TRBV16 to TRBJ1-1, with unresolved D. Trimming left V 0 bases short and J 1 base short, with 6 bases between. The CDR3 is made up of 14 amino acids. The germline V gene encodes CDR1 KGHSY and CDR2 FQNENV. The chain's CDR3 is CASSQSGGNTEAFF. Here the CDR3 DNA reads TGTGCCAGCAGCCAATCAGGCGGGAACACTGAAGCTTTCTTT.

This clone was found a few times. The V gene is TRBV5-1, the J gene TRBJ2-5; 11 bases line up with TRBD2. Germline V gene lookup returns CDR1 SGHRS and CDR2 YFSETQ. This CDR3 has 16 residues. Unmatched junction bases numbered 14, after V lost 4 bases and J lost 9 bases. This chain's CDR3 is CASSRGVAGGPEAQYF. CDR3 DNA sequence: TGCGCCAGCAGCCGGGGGGTAGCGGGAGGGCCTGAGGCCCAGTACTTC.

V usage is TRBV5-1 and J usage is TRBJ2-3; D is unclear. CDR3 size: 13 residues. V was shortened by 1 base and J by 4 bases, with 7 bases between the two germline ends. CDR1 is SGHRS and CDR2 is YFSETQ in the germline V gene. Here the CDR3 reads CASSLSPADTQYF. In nucleotides, the CDR3 is TGCGCCAGCAGCTTGAGTCCGGCAGATACGCAGTATTTT.

J is TRBJ2-2 and V is TRBV5-1, with D possibly TRBD2 on 6 matching bases. The CDR3 sequence is 16 residues long. Per germline, CDR1 SGHRS and CDR2 YFSETQ. V was pared by 0 bases and J by 5 bases, with 14 bases between. CDR3 region: CASSLVVGGKTGELFF. The CDR3, as DNA: TGCGCCAGCAGCTTGGTAGTAGGAGGGAAGACCGGGGAGCTGTTTTTT.

This chain uses TRBV4-3 with TRBJ2-1; possible D gene TRBD2, 5 bases. Germline V lookup: CDR1 LGHNA, CDR2 YSLEER. V was cut by 0 bases and J by 0 bases, with 9 bases left in between. CDR3 length: 16 amino acids. Here the CDR3 DNA reads TGCGCCAGCAGCCAAGATATAGCGAGCTCCTACAATGAGCAGTTCTTC. This codes for CASSQDIASSYNEQFF.

The V and J genes are TRBV5-1 and TRBJ1-1, with D hard to call. Germline lookup yields CDR1 SGHRS and CDR2 YFSETQ. CDR3 size: 11 residues. V lost 8 bases, J lost 6 bases, and 11 bases lay in between. This CDR3 reads CARWRGPEAFF. For the CDR3, the DNA is TGCGCCAGATGGCGAGGCCCTGAAGCTTTCTTT.

V is TRBV7-9 and J is TRBJ1-5; a weak D match, TRBD1 (5 bases). The CDR3 runs 12 residues. Trimming pared 6 bases from V and 4 bases from J, leaving 7 bases between. CDR1 SEHNR and CDR2 FQNEAQ come from the germline V gene (reference sequence). CDR3 coding DNA: TGTGCCAGCAGTTCAGGGAATCAGCCCCAGCATTTT. Protein: CASSSGNQPQHF.

The DNA for the CDR3 is TGTGCCAGCAGTGGGGGGATCTCCTACGAGCAGTACTTC. Translating it yields CASSGGISYEQYF. The V and J genes are TRBV28 and TRBJ2-7, with D perhaps TRBD2 (6 bases). V dropped 5 bases and J dropped 0 bases, with 8 bases sitting between them. Germline CDR1 MDHEN, CDR2 SYDVKM. The CDR3 extends over 13 amino acids.